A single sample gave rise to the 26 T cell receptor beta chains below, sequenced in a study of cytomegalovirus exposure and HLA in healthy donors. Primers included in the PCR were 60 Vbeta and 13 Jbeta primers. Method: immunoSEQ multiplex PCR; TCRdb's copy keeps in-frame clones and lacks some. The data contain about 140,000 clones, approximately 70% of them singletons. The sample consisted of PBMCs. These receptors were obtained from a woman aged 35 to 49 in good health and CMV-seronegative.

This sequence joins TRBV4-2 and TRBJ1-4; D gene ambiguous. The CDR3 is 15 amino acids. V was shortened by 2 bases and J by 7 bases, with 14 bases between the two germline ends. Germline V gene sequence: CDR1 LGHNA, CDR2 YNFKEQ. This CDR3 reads CASSQPSGGREKLFF. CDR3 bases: TGTGCCAGCAGCCAACCTTCGGGAGGTCGTGAAAAACTGTTTTTT.

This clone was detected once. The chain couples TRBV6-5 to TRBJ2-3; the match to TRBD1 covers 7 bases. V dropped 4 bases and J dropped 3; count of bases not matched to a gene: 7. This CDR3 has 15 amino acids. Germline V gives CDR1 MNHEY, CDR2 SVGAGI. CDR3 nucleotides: TGTGCCAGCAGTTCAGACAGGGATGGTACAGATACGCAGTATTTT. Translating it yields CASSSDRDGTDTQYF.

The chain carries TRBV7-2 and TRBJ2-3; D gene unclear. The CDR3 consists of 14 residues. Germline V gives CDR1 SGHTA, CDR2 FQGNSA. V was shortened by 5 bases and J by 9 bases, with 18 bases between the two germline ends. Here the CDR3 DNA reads TGTGCCAGCAGCCACGTGATAGCCTATCAAACGCAGTATTTT. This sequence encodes CASSHVIAYQTQYF. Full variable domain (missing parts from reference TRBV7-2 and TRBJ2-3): GAGVSQSPSNKVTEKGKDVELRCDPISGHTALYWYRQSLGQGLEFLIYFQGNSAPDKSGLPSDRFSAERTGGSVSTLTIQRTQQEDSAVYLCASSHVIAYQTQYFGPGTRLTVL.

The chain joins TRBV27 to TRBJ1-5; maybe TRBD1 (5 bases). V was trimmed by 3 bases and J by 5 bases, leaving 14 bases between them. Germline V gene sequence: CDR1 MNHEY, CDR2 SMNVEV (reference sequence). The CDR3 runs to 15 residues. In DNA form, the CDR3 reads TGTGCCAGCAGTTTGGGTCGACAGCCCTATCAGCCCCAGCATTTT. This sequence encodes CASSLGRQPYQPQHF.

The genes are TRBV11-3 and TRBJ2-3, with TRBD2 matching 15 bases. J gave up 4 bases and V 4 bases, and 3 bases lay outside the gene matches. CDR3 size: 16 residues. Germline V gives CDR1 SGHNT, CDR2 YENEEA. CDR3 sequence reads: CASSSGLAGGADTQYF. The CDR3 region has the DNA TGTGCCAGCAGCTCGGGACTAGCGGGGGGAGCAGATACGCAGTATTTT.

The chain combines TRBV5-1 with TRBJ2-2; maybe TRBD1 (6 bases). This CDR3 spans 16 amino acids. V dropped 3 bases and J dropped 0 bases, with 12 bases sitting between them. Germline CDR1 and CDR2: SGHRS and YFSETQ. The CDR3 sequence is CASSSGDPANTGELFF. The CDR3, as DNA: TGCGCCAGCAGCTCAGGGGACCCGGCGAACACCGGGGAGCTGTTTTTT.

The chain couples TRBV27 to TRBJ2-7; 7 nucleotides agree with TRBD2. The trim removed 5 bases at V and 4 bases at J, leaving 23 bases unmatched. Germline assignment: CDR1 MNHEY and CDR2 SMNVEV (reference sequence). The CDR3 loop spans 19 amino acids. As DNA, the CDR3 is TGTGCCAGCAGTCTTTATTCGTCCTCAGCGGGACTCCGGGGGTACGAGCAGTACTTC. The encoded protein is CASSLYSSSAGLRGYEQYF.

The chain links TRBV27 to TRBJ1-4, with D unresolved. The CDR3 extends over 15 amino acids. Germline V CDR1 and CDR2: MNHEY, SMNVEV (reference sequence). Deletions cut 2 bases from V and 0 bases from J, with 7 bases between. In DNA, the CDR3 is TGTGCCAGCAGTTTAAAGAGTGCAACTAATGAAAAACTGTTTTTT. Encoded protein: CASSLKSATNEKLFF.

The CDR3 loop reads CASSRYSGGALETQYF. DNA of the CDR3: TGTGCCAGCAGTCGTTATAGCGGGGGGGCCTTGGAGACCCAGTACTTC. The rearrangement joins TRBV2 to TRBJ2-5; 11 bases are shared with TRBD2. The CDR3 contains 16 residues. Germline lookup yields CDR1 SNHLY and CDR2 FYNNEI. J was trimmed by 5 bases and V by 5 bases; bases with no gene match: 10.

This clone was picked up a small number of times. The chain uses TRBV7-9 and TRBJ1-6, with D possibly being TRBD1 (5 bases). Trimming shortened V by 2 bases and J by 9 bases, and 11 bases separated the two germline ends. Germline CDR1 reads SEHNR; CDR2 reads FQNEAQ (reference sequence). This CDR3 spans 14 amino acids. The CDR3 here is CASSLQGLSSPLHF. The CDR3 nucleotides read TGTGCCAGCAGCTTACAGGGATTGAGTTCACCCCTCCACTTT.

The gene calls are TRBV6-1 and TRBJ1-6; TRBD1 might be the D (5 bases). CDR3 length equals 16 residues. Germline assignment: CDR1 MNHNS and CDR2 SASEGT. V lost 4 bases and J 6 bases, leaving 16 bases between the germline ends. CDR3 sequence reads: CASSGTTVALNSPLHF. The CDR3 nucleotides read TGTGCCAGCAGTGGGACGACAGTAGCCCTTAATTCACCCCTCCACTTT.

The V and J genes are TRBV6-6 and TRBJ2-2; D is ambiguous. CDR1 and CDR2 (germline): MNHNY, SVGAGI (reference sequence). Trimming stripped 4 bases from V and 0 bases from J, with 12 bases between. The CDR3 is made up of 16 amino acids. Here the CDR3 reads CASSSSWQTNTGELFF. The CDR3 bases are TGTGCCAGCAGTTCCTCGTGGCAAACGAACACCGGGGAGCTGTTTTTT.

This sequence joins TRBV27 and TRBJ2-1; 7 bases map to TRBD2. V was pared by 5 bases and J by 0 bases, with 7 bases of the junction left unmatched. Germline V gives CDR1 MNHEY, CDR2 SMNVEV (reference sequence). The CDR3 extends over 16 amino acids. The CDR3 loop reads CASSAYGGSSYNEQFF. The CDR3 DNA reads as TGTGCCAGCAGTGCCTACGGGGGGAGCTCCTACAATGAGCAGTTCTTC.

CDR3 nucleotides: TGTGCCAGCAGTTTAACAGGGGGCAGTAACTATGGCTACACCTTC. Protein product: CASSLTGGSNYGYTF. This chain connects TRBV27 to TRBJ1-2, with 9 bases aligning to TRBD1. J gave up 1 base and V 2 bases, and 2 bases lay outside the gene matches. The germline V gene has CDR1 MNHEY and CDR2 SMNVEV (reference sequence). This CDR3 has 15 amino acids.

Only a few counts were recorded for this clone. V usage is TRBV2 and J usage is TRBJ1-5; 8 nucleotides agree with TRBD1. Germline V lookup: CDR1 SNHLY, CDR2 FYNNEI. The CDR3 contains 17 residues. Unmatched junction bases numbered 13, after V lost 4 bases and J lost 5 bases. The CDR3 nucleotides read TGTGCCAGCAGTGTCCGCTTCCCGGACAGGGCCCATCAGCCCCAGCATTTT. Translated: CASSVRFPDRAHQPQHF. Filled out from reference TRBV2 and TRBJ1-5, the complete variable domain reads EPEVTQTPSHQVTQMGQEVILRCVPISNHLYFYWYRQILGQKVEFLVSFYNNEISEKSEIFDDQFSVERPDGSNFTLKIRSTKLEDSAMYFCASSVRFPDRAHQPQHFGDGTRLSIL.

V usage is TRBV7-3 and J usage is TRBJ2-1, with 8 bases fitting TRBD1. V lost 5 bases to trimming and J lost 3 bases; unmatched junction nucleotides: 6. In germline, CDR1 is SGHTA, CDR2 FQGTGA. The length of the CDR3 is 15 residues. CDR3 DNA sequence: TGTGCCAGCAGCCGTGACAGGGGACTCTACAATGAGCAGTTCTTC. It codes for CASSRDRGLYNEQFF.

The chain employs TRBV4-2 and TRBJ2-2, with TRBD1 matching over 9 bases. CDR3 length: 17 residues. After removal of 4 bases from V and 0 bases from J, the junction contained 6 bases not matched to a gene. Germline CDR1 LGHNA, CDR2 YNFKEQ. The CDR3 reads CASSRPTGGANTGELFF. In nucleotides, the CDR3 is TGTGCCAGCAGCCGTCCGACAGGGGGAGCGAACACCGGGGAGCTGTTTTTT.

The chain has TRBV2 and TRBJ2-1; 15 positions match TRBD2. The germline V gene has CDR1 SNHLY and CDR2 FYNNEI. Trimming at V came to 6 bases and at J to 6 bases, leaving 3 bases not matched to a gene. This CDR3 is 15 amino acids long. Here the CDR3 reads CASRGLAGGPNEQFF. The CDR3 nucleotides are TGTGCCAGCAGAGGACTAGCGGGGGGGCCCAATGAGCAGTTCTTC.

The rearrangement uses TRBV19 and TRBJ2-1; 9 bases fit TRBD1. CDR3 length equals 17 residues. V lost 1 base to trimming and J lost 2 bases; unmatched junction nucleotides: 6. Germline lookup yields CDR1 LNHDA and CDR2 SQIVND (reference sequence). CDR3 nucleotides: TGTGCCAGTAGTATAGCCCCCCGGACAGGGGCCTACAATGAGCAGTTCTTC. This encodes CASSIAPRTGAYNEQFF.

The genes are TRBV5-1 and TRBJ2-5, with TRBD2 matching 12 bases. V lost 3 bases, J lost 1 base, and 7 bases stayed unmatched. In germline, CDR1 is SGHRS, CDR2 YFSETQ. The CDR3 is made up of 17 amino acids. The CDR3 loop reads CASSSGLAGYRQETQYF. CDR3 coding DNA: TGCGCCAGCAGCTCCGGACTAGCGGGGTACCGCCAAGAGACCCAGTACTTC. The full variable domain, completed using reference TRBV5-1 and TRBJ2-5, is KAGVTQTPRYLIKTRGQQVTLSCSPISGHRSVSWYQQTPGQGLQFLFEYFSETQRNKGNFPGRFSGRQFSNSRSEMNVSTLELGDSALYLCASSSGLAGYRQETQYFGPGTRLLVL.

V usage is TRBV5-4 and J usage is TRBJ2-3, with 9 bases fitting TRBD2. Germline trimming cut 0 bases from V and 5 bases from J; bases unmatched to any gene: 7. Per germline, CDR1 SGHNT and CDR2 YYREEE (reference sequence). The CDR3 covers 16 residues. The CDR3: CASSLAGTSSVDTQYF. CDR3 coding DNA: TGTGCCAGCAGCTTGGCCGGGACTAGCTCGGTAGATACGCAGTATTTT. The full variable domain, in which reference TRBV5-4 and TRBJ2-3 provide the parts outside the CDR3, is ETGVTQSPTHLIKTRGQQVTLRCSSQSGHNTVSWYQQALGQGPQFIFQYYREEENGRGNFPPRFSGLQFPNYSSELNVNALELDDSALYLCASSLAGTSSVDTQYFGPGTRLTVL.

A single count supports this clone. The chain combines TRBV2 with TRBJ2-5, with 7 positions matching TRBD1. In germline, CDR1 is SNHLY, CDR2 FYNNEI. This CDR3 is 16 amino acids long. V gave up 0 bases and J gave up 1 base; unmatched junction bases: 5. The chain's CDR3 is CASSEAGHRGQETQYF. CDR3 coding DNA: TGTGCCAGCAGTGAAGCTGGTCACAGGGGCCAAGAGACCCAGTACTTC.

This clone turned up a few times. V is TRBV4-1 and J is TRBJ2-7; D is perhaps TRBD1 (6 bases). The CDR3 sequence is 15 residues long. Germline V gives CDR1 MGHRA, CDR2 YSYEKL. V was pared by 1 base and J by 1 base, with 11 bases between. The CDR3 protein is CASSQVRQASYEQYF. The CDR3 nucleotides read TGCGCCAGCAGCCAAGTGAGACAGGCTTCCTACGAGCAGTACTTC.

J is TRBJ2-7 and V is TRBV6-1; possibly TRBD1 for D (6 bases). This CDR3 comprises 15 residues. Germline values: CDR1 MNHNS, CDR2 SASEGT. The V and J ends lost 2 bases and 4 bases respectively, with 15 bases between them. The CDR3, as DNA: TGTGCCAGCAGTGAATCCCCCGGGACAACATACGAGCAGTACTTC. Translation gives CASSESPGTTYEQYF.

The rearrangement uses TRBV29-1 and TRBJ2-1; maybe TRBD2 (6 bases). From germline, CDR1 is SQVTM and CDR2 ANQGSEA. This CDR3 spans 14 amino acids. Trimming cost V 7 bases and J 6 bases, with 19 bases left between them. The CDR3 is CSAPPGEGSNEQFF. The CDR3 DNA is TGCAGCGCACCGCCGGGGGAAGGGAGCAATGAGCAGTTCTTC.

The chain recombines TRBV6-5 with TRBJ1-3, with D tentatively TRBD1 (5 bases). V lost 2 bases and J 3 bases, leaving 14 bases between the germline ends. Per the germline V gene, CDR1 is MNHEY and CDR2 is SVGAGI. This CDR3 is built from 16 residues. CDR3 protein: CASSYGWGLSGNTIYF. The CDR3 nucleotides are TGTGCCAGCAGTTACGGCTGGGGACTAAGTGGAAACACCATATATTTT.